A selection of T cell receptor beta chains follows, all from one sample in a study of blood T cell repertoires in COVID-19. TCRdb keeps only in-frame clones here, not all; method: immunoSEQ multiplex PCR. In the table there are some 180,000 clones, roughly 81% of which are singletons. Material for sequencing was peripheral blood. These receptors were collected from a woman of 80 years or more with COVID-19, enrolled during active disease. The CDR3 runs from the conserved cysteine through the conserved F or W. The order of the fields is D gene, J gene, clone size, V gene, CDR3 protein, CDR3 DNA. The D gene is left open where the match is weak. Clone size is shown for a subset of rows, as once, few, many or a class of expanded clone.

>TRBD2|TRBJ2-7|NA|TRBV4-1
CASSQLSGIRYEQYF
TGCGCCAGCAGCCAACTTAGCGGGATAAGGTACGAGCAGTACTTC
>NA|TRBJ1-1|NA|TRBV18
CASSPRGTNTEAFF
TGTGCCAGCTCACCAAGGGGGACGAACACTGAAGCTTTCTTT
>NA|TRBJ2-7|NA|TRBV4-2
CASSPAQGTVIYEQYF
TGTGCCAGCAGCCCAGCACAGGGTACAGTAATCTACGAGCAGTACTTC
>NA|TRBJ2-7|NA|TRBV2
CASTGDPTYEQYF
TGTGCCAGCACAGGGGACCCCACCTACGAGCAGTACTTC
>NA|TRBJ2-7|NA|TRBV16
CASSLTGDYEQYF
TGTGCCAGCAGCCTCACAGGTGACTACGAGCAGTACTTC
>NA|TRBJ1-6|NA|TRBV2
CASSEMEFGSPLHF
TGTGCCAGCAGTGAGATGGAGTTTGGTTCACCCCTCCACTTT
>NA|TRBJ2-7|NA|TRBV20-1
CSASTRGGGFFYEQYF
TGCAGTGCTAGTACCAGGGGAGGGGGGTTCTTCTACGAGCAGTACTTC
>NA|TRBJ2-3|once|TRBV5-1
CASETDISTDTQYF
TGCGCCAGTGAGACGGACATTAGCACAGATACGCAGTATTTT
>NA|TRBJ1-1|NA|TRBV27
CASSPLLQGRTEAFF
TGTGCCAGCAGTCCCCTCCTCCAGGGTAGGACTGAAGCTTTCTTT
>TRBD2|TRBJ2-5|few|TRBV7-2
CASSYRLAGGLETQYF
TGTGCCAGCAGCTATCGACTAGCGGGGGGGCTGGAGACCCAGTACTTC
>TRBD1|TRBJ1-5|NA|TRBV19
CASSIWGQGNQPQHF
TGTGCCAGTAGTATATGGGGACAGGGTAATCAGCCCCAGCATTTT
>TRBD1|TRBJ1-2|NA|TRBV28
CASSSDRNYGYTF
TGTGCCAGCAGTTCGGACAGGAACTATGGCTACACCTTC
>TRBD2|TRBJ2-7|NA|TRBV29-1
CSVEGLAGARGYEQYF
TGCAGCGTCGAGGGACTAGCGGGAGCCCGGGGCTACGAGCAGTACTTC
>NA|TRBJ2-7|NA|TRBV9
CASSPRGIYEQYF
TGTGCCAGCAGCCCTAGAGGGATCTACGAGCAGTACTTC
>NA|TRBJ1-2|NA|TRBV27
CASLSRAYGYTF
TGTGCCAGCCTCTCCAGGGCGTATGGCTACACCTTC
>TRBD1|TRBJ1-5|NA|TRBV2
CASSEAGTGNAQPQHF
TGTGCCAGCAGTGAAGCCGGGACAGGGAATGCCCAGCCCCAGCATTTT
>NA|TRBJ2-7|NA|TRBV11-2
CASSESTGYEQYF
TGTGCCAGCAGCGAATCGACGGGCTACGAGCAGTACTTC
>NA|TRBJ2-1|once|TRBV5-4
CASSLDGGNYNEQFF
TGTGCCAGCAGCTTGGATGGGGGCAACTACAATGAGCAGTTCTTC
>TRBD1|TRBJ2-7|NA|TRBV5-1
CASSAGQGSRYEQYF
TGCGCCAGCAGCGCGGGACAGGGGAGTCGGTACGAGCAGTACTTC
>TRBD1|TRBJ1-1|NA|TRBV5-1
CASSSGQGMRNTEAFF
TGCGCCAGCAGCAGCGGACAGGGGATGAGGAACACTGAAGCTTTCTTT
>NA|TRBJ2-1|NA|TRBV5-1
CASSLGGSWDEQFF
TGCGCCAGCAGCTTGGGAGGGAGCTGGGATGAGCAGTTCTTC
>TRBD2|TRBJ2-1|NA|TRBV4-3
CASSPGTSGYPAFF
TGCGCCAGCAGCCCCGGGACTAGCGGTTACCCAGCGTTCTTC
>NA|TRBJ2-2|NA|TRBV3-1/TRBV3-2
CASRTGWDTGELFF
TGTGCCAGCAGAACAGGGTGGGACACCGGGGAGCTGTTTTTT
>NA|TRBJ2-7|NA|TRBV2
CASSENFAYEQYF
TGTGCCAGCAGTGAAAACTTCGCCTACGAGCAGTACTTC
>TRBD2|TRBJ2-1|once|TRBV6-5
CASSISGRGNEQFF
TGTGCCAGCAGTATCAGCGGGAGAGGCAATGAGCAGTTCTTC
>NA|TRBJ2-7|NA|TRBV12-1
CASSFGREGRGHYEQYF
TGTGCCAGCAGCTTTGGGCGGGAGGGCCGAGGTCACTACGAGCAGTACTTC
>TRBD2|TRBJ2-2|NA|TRBV4-1
CASSQPLAANTGELFF
TGCGCCAGCAGCCAACCCCTAGCGGCGAATACCGGGGAGCTGTTTTTT
>TRBD1|TRBJ1-1|NA|TRBV18
CASSPPDRRMNTEAFF
TGTGCCAGCTCACCGCCGGACAGGCGGATGAACACTGAAGCTTTCTTT
>NA|TRBJ1-2|NA|TRBV28
CASSPRSYGGYTF
TGTGCCAGCAGTCCAAGGTCTTACGGGGGCTACACCTTC
>NA|TRBJ1-2|NA|TRBV28
CASRLPPGRANYGYTF
TGTGCCAGCAGACTCCCCCCTGGCAGGGCTAACTATGGCTACACCTTC
>TRBD1|TRBJ1-6|NA|TRBV6-2/TRBV6-3
CASSYSRDSPPPLHF
TGTGCCAGCAGTTACTCCCGGGACAGCCCTCCACCCCTCCACTTT
>TRBD1|TRBJ2-7|NA|TRBV6-2/TRBV6-3
CASSYIFGRGQIYEQYF
TGTGCCAGCAGTTACATATTCGGCAGGGGGCAAATCTACGAGCAGTACTTC
>TRBD2|TRBJ2-5|NA|TRBV7-2
CASNQGLAGETQYF
TGTGCCAGCAACCAAGGACTAGCGGGGGAGACCCAGTACTTC
>NA|TRBJ2-3|few|TRBV19
CASSIRGSDTQYF
TGTGCCAGTAGTATCAGGGGATCAGATACGCAGTATTTT
>TRBD2|TRBJ2-1|NA|TRBV24-1
CATSDPSGRAPEQFF
TGTGCCACCAGTGACCCTAGCGGGAGGGCCCCTGAGCAGTTCTTC
>TRBD2|TRBJ2-5|NA|TRBV5-1
CASSFREGETQYF
TGCGCCAGCAGCTTCAGGGAGGGCGAGACCCAGTACTTC
>NA|TRBJ1-1|NA|TRBV7-2
CASSSFLGLLNTEAFF
TGTGCCAGCAGCTCGTTCTTAGGACTGCTGAACACTGAAGCTTTCTTT
>TRBD1|TRBJ2-2|NA|TRBV3-1/TRBV3-2
CASSQAAGGMSGELFF
TGTGCCAGCAGCCAAGCGGCAGGGGGCATGTCCGGGGAGCTGTTTTTT
>NA|TRBJ2-7|NA|TRBV11-3
CASSHRYSYEQYF
TGTGCCAGCAGCCACCGCTACTCCTACGAGCAGTACTTC
>NA|TRBJ1-1|few|TRBV11-2
CARGKRGTCKLKLEAFF
TGTGCTAGGGGCAAAAGGGGAACATGTAAACTCAAACTAGAAGCTTTCTTT